Below are 26 T cell receptor beta chains sequenced from a single sample in a study of T cells in Graves' hyperthyroidism and ophthalmopathy. Researchers took RNA transcripts and amplified the TCR beta CDR3 regions from them. The study used the HTBI primer set for a first-round RT-PCR of the TCR CDR3. TCRdb independently ran MiXCR on the multiplex PCR reads; one entry per CDR3 protein. The sample carries 300,000 to 400,000 distinct CDR3 sequences, roughly 18% recorded once. Material: blood. The receptors here all came from a man between 18 and 35 years old with Graves' ophthalmopathy.

This clonotype was observed at least ten times. The genes are TRBV12-3 or TRBV12-4 and TRBJ1-2; possible D gene TRBD1, 5 bases. The CDR3 consists of 16 residues. The V end lost 7 bases, the J end lost 8 bases, and 26 bases lay between the germline ends. The CDR3 reads CASTGRTGTVWRGYTF. The CDR3 DNA reads TGTGCCAGCACAGGGCGGACCGGTACTGTTTGGAGGGGCTACACCTTC.

The CDR3 region is CASSPGGELFF. CDR3 nucleotides: TGTGCCAGCAGCCCCGGGGGGGAGCTGTTTTTT. The chain carries TRBV7-9 and TRBJ2-2; D is undetermined. The CDR3 has 11 amino acids. The germline V and J ends were trimmed by 5 bases and 8 bases, with 6 bases remaining between them. CDR1 is SEHNR and CDR2 is FQNEAQ in the germline V gene (reference sequence).

The J gene is TRBJ2-1, the V gene TRBV27; D possibly corresponds to TRBD2 (7 bases). The CDR3 sequence is 15 residues long. V dropped 7 bases and J dropped 4 bases, with 17 bases sitting between them. Looked up from germline, CDR1 is MNHEY and CDR2 is SMNVEV (reference sequence). CDR3: CASTARGGLYNEQFF. Here the CDR3 DNA reads TGTGCCAGCACCGCCCGCGGGGGCTTGTACAATGAGCAGTTCTTC.

This clonotype was recorded once. The chain links TRBV4-2 to TRBJ1-6; TRBD1 matches at 9 bases. The germline V gene encodes CDR1 LGHNA and CDR2 YNFKEQ. V was pared by 0 bases and J by 9 bases, with 12 bases of the junction left unmatched. CDR3 size: 18 residues. CDR3 nucleotides: TGTGCCAGCAGCCAAGAGGCCCCACGGGACAGGGCTGGTTCACCCCTCCACTTT. Translated: CASSQEAPRDRAGSPLHF.

V and J are TRBV28 and TRBJ1-5; 8 bases align to TRBD1. Germline assignment: CDR1 MDHEN and CDR2 SYDVKM. V dropped 5 bases and J dropped 0; count of bases not matched to a gene: 9. The CDR3 length is 17 residues. For the CDR3, the DNA is TGTGCCAGCAGTCCGCCCGGACAGGGATTTAGCAATCAGCCCCAGCATTTT. Its protein product is CASSPPGQGFSNQPQHF. Variable domain in full (rest from reference TRBV28 and TRBJ1-5): DVKVTQSSRYLVKRTGEKVFLECVQDMDHENMFWYRQDPGLGLRLIYFSYDVKMKEKGDIPEGYSVSREKKERFSLILESASTNQTSMYLCASSPPGQGFSNQPQHFGDGTRLSIL.

The chain employs TRBV7-3 and TRBJ2-3, with 9 bases fitting TRBD2. J lost 6 bases, V lost 5 bases, and 9 bases had no gene match. The CDR3 runs 15 residues. Germline V CDR1 and CDR2: SGHTA, FQGTGA. The CDR3 loop reads CASSQSGGPGDTQYF. The CDR3 region has the DNA TGTGCCAGCAGCCAAAGCGGGGGGCCGGGGGATACGCAGTATTTT.

This clonotype has a count of ten or more. The genes are TRBV3-1 and TRBJ2-5; possibly TRBD2 for D (6 bases). The CDR3 is made up of 15 amino acids. Germline V lookup: CDR1 LGHDT, CDR2 YNNKEL (reference sequence). Trimming stripped 4 bases from V and 2 bases from J, with 14 bases between. The CDR3 loop is CASSPAAGTQETQYF. In DNA form, the CDR3 reads TGTGCCAGCAGCCCAGCTGCGGGGACTCAAGAGACCCAGTACTTC.

In its sample, this clonotype was seen a few times. The V gene is TRBV7-8, the J gene TRBJ1-2; D is unresolved. The V and J ends lost 8 bases and 0 bases respectively, with 7 bases between them. CDR1 and CDR2 (germline): SGHVS, FQNEAQ. The CDR3 consists of 12 residues. Here the CDR3 reads CASGVSNYGYTF. In DNA form, the CDR3 reads TGTGCCAGCGGGGTGTCTAACTATGGCTACACCTTC.

This clonotype showed up many times. This chain joins TRBV18 and TRBJ1-4; a weak D match, TRBD1 (5 bases). Trimming took off 3 bases at V and 1 base at J, with 6 bases between the two ends. The CDR3 covers 14 residues. Germline CDR1 and CDR2: KGHSH and LQKENI. The CDR3 coding sequence is TGTGCCAGCTCACCCCAGGGAACTAATGAAAAACTGTTTTTT. Translating gives CASSPQGTNEKLFF.

This clonotype was seen ten or more times. The CDR3 DNA reads as TGTGCCAGCAGCCAAGATCTGGCAGCTGCAACTAATGAAAAACTGTTTTTT. This codes for CASSQDLAAATNEKLFF. The chain employs TRBV3-1 and TRBJ1-4; D not resolved. There are 17 residues in the CDR3. Germline assignment: CDR1 LGHDT and CDR2 YNNKEL (reference sequence). Trimming left V 0 bases short and J 0 bases short, with 11 bases between.

The sample holds a few counts of this clonotype. The chain links TRBV9 to TRBJ2-7; a possible D gene is TRBD2 (6 bases). V was cut by 2 bases and J by 1 base, with 10 bases left in between. Germline V gene sequence: CDR1 SGDLS, CDR2 YYNGEE. The CDR3 sequence is 14 residues long. The CDR3 reads CASSVGGPSYEQYF. The CDR3 nucleotides read TGTGCCAGCAGCGTCGGGGGTCCTTCCTACGAGCAGTACTTC.

This clonotype showed up many times. V is TRBV4-1 and J is TRBJ1-5; 7 bases map to TRBD1. CDR1 is MGHRA, CDR2 YSYEKL, per germline. After removal of 8 bases from V and 1 base from J, the junction contained 5 bases not matched to a gene. CDR3 length equals 14 residues. The CDR3 here is CASSAGGSNQPQHF. CDR3 DNA: TGCGCCAGCTCGGCAGGGGGAAGCAATCAGCCCCAGCATTTT.

The chain employs TRBV28 and TRBJ2-7, with 11 bases aligning to TRBD2. The germline V gene encodes CDR1 MDHEN and CDR2 SYDVKM. The V and J ends lost 8 bases and 2 bases, in that order; junction bases with no gene match: 8. This CDR3 contains 15 residues. The CDR3 loop is CASRSSGGPAYEQYF. In DNA form, the CDR3 reads TGTGCCAGCCGGTCTAGCGGGGGGCCAGCCTACGAGCAGTACTTC. Together with reference TRBV28 and TRBJ2-7, the CDR3 gives the full variable domain: DVKVTQSSRYLVKRTGEKVFLECVQDMDHENMFWYRQDPGLGLRLIYFSYDVKMKEKGDIPEGYSVSREKKERFSLILESASTNQTSMYLCASRSSGGPAYEQYFGPGTRLTVT.

The chain couples TRBV2 to TRBJ2-3; D possibly uses TRBD1 or TRBD2 (7 bases each). Germline CDR1 SNHLY, CDR2 FYNNEI. The CDR3 is 15 residues long. V lost 4 bases and J 5 bases, leaving 16 bases between the germline ends. The CDR3 reads CASSGGRGGRDTQYF. CDR3 nucleotide sequence: TGTGCCAGCAGTGGGGGCAGGGGGGGACGAGATACGCAGTATTTT.

V usage is TRBV6-1 and J usage is TRBJ1-2; maybe TRBD1 (5 bases). The germline V gene encodes CDR1 MNHNS and CDR2 SASEGT. With 5 bases removed from V and 4 bases from J, the gap between germline ends came to 11 bases. This CDR3 has 13 amino acids. Written as DNA, the CDR3 is TGTGCCAGCAGTCACCGGGACTTCTATGGCTACACCTTC. Translation: CASSHRDFYGYTF.

A few counts support this clonotype. The chain recombines TRBV3-1 with TRBJ1-1; 8 nucleotides agree with TRBD1. Germline V gene data show CDR1 as LGHDT and CDR2 as YNNKEL (reference sequence). V trimming: 5 bases; J trimming: 4 bases; junction bases outside the gene matches: 12. This CDR3 spans 16 amino acids. The CDR3 bases are TGTGCCAGCAGCGTCGACAGGGGTTGGGTTTCCACTGAAGCTTTCTTT. It specifies CASSVDRGWVSTEAFF.

This clonotype has at least ten counts. V usage is TRBV6-5 and J usage is TRBJ1-6, with 8 bases identical to TRBD1. Germline-derived CDR1 and CDR2 are MNHEY and SVGAGI. The CDR3 consists of 15 residues. Unmatched junction bases numbered 4, after V lost 0 bases and J lost 9 bases. CDR3 nucleotides: TGTGCCAGCAGTTACTCGACAGGGGAAGGTTCACCCCTCCACTTT. Translation: CASSYSTGEGSPLHF.

This clonotype came up many times. This chain joins TRBV2 and TRBJ2-3; D unresolved. The CDR3 length is 16 residues. Trimming removed 4 bases from V and 2 bases from J, with 16 bases in between. Germline V gene sequence: CDR1 SNHLY, CDR2 FYNNEI. This CDR3 reads CASSGAPSDYTDTQYF. The CDR3 nucleotides read TGTGCCAGCAGTGGGGCCCCGAGCGATTACACAGATACGCAGTATTTT.

In this sample, this clonotype turned up many times. The chain is built from TRBV2 and TRBJ1-2; no clear D gene. Trimming pared 6 bases from V and 6 bases from J, leaving 14 bases between. From germline, CDR1 is SNHLY and CDR2 FYNNEI. The CDR3 length is 13 residues. Written as DNA, the CDR3 is TGTGCCAGCAGCATAGGGCAGGCAGATGGCTACACCTTC. Translation gives CASSIGQADGYTF.

This clonotype came up many times. The chain joins TRBV12-3 or TRBV12-4 to TRBJ2-1; the match to TRBD2 covers 9 bases. V shed 0 bases, J shed 6 bases, and the junction held 9 bases outside the gene matches. The CDR3 sequence is 17 residues long. In DNA form, the CDR3 reads TGTGCCAGCAGTTTAGCGTTTTCAGCGGGGGGCTCCAATGAGCAGTTCTTC. Its protein is CASSLAFSAGGSNEQFF.

Comments on this clonotype: This may be a read error, as it is one base from a much larger clone. The J gene is TRBJ1-1, the V gene TRBV28; D ambiguous. The CDR3 loop spans 12 amino acids. CDR1 and CDR2 from the germline V gene are MDHEN and SYDVKM. The CDR3 DNA sequence: TGTACCAGCAGTATTTTGAACACTGAAGCTTTCTTT. Protein sequence: CTSSILNTEAFF. The full variable domain, rest sourced from reference TRBV28 and TRBJ1-1, is DVKVTQSSRYLVKRTGEKVFLECVQDMDHENMFWYRQDPGLGLRLIYFSYDVKMKEKGDIPEGYSVSREKKERFSLILESASTNQTSMYLCTSSILNTEAFFGQGTRLTVV.

This clonotype was counted between two and nine times. J is TRBJ2-1 and V is TRBV10-2, with D maybe TRBD1 (5 bases). In germline, CDR1 is WSHSY, CDR2 SAAADI. CDR3 length equals 14 residues. Trimming took off 6 bases at V and 8 bases at J, with 17 bases between the two ends. The CDR3 spells CASSAFYWGDEQFF. The DNA of the CDR3 is TGCGCCAGCAGCGCCTTTTATTGGGGCGATGAGCAGTTCTTC.

This clonotype was detected a few times. The CDR3 carries no conserved terminal phenylalanine or tryptophan, so it likely arises from a read error. V and J are TRBV20-1 and TRBJ2-5, with D possibly called TRBD1 or TRBD2 (5 bases each). This CDR3 spans 13 amino acids. The germline V and J ends were trimmed by 3 bases and 3 bases, with 11 bases remaining between them. Germline CDR1 is DFQATT and CDR2 is SNEGSKA (reference sequence). CDR3 in DNA: TGCAGTGCTAGCGGGACGGGCAAAGAGACCCAGTACCTC. Translated: CSASGTGKETQYL.

In its sample, this clonotype was seen a few times. J is TRBJ1-4 and V is TRBV4-1; D remains unclear. The CDR3 extends over 15 amino acids. Germline CDR1 MGHRA, CDR2 YSYEKL. Between the trimmed V and J ends, which lost 1 base and 8 bases, there was a span of 14 bases. Here the CDR3 reads CASSQVGIPQEKLFF. For the CDR3, the DNA is TGCGCCAGCAGCCAAGTGGGGATCCCCCAGGAAAAACTGTTTTTT.

This clonotype occurred many times. This chain uses TRBV27 with TRBJ2-7; 7 bases line up with TRBD1. Germline V CDR1 and CDR2: MNHEY, SMNVEV (reference sequence). V gave up 5 bases and J gave up 1 base; unmatched junction bases: 5. The CDR3 runs 14 residues. CDR3 in amino acids: CASSPGQNSYEQYF. The CDR3 nucleotides read TGTGCCAGCAGTCCGGGACAGAATTCCTACGAGCAGTACTTC.

This clonotype was seen a handful of times. This chain links TRBV7-9 with TRBJ1-4, with 8 bases identical to TRBD1. This CDR3 spans 14 amino acids. The junction had 6 bases not matched to a gene; V was cut back by 5 bases and J by 7 bases. Germline V CDR1 and CDR2: SEHNR, FQNEAQ (reference sequence). The CDR3 loop is CASSRQGLAEKLFF. The CDR3 nucleotides read TGTGCCAGCAGCCGACAGGGGTTAGCTGAAAAACTGTTTTTT.